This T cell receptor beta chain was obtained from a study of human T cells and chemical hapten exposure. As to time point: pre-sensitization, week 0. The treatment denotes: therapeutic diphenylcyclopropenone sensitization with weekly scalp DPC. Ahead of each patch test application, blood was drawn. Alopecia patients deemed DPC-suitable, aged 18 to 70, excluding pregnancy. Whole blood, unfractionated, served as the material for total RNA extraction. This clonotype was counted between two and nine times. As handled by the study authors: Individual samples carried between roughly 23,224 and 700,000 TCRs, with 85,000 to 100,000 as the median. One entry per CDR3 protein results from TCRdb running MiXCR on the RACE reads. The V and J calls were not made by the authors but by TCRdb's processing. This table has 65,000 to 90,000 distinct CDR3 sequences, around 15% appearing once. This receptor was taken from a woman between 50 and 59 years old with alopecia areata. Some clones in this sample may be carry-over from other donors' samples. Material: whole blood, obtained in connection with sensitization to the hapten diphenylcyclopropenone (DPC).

In DNA, the CDR3 is TGTGCCAGCAGCTTGGAACCTGTAAGCACAGATACGCAGTATTTT. As protein: CASSLEPVSTDTQYF. The genes are TRBV5-8 and TRBJ2-3; D is uncertain. The CDR3 loop spans 15 amino acids. The V gene lost 0 bases and the J gene lost 0 bases, with 8 bases spanning the gap. Germline CDR1 is SGHTS and CDR2 is YDEGEE.